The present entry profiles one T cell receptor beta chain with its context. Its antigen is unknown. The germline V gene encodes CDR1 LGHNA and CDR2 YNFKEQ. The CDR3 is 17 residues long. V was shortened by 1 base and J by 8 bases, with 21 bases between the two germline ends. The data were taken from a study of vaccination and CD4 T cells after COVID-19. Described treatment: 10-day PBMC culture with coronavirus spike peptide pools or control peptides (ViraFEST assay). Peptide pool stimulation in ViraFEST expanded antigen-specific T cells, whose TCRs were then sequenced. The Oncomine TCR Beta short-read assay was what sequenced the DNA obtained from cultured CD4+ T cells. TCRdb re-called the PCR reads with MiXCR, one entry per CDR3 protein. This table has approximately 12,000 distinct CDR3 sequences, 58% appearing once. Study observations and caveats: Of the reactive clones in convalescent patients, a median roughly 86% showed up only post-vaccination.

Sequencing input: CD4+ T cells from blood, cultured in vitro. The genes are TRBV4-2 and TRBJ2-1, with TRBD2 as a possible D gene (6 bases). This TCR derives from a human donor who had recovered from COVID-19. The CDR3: CASSQAKGGAGPHEQFF. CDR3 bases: TGTGCCAGCAGCCAAGCGAAGGGCGGGGCAGGTCCCCATGAGCAGTTCTTC.